These 2 T cell receptor beta chains originate from one sample sequenced in a study of cytomegalovirus exposure and HLA in healthy donors. 60 Vbeta and 13 Jbeta primers were used in PCR. Only in-frame clones appear in the TCRdb table, and some are missing; sequencing was by immunoSEQ multiplex PCR. Its table records about 20,000 clones. Sequencing was done on a sample of PBMCs. Receptor source: a man in his sixties in good health and CMV-seropositive.

The J gene is TRBJ1-1, the V gene TRBV10-3; maybe TRBD1 (5 bases). This CDR3 is built from 13 residues. Germline CDR1 is ENHRY and CDR2 is SYGVKD. Deletions cut 10 bases from V and 1 base from J, with 13 bases between. The CDR3 coding sequence is TGTGCCACTACCAAAACAGGGAACACTGAAGCTTTCTTT. Its protein is CATTKTGNTEAFF.

A remark on this clone: The DNA is left out, because the CDR3 cannot be placed on it with certainty; the CDR3 is given as TCRdb lists it. The chain combines TRBV2 with TRBJ1-1; the table's D call, TRBD1, was not checked against the DNA. The germline gives CDR1 SNHLY, CDR2 FYNNEI. The length of the CDR3 is 19 amino acids, counting both ends. CDR3 sequence reads: CASILGLWSGGEDLTEAFF.